Following are 5 T cell receptor beta chains from one sample sequenced in a study of blood T cell repertoires in COVID-19. Generated by immunoSEQ multiplex PCR, the TCRdb table keeps only in-frame clones and is missing some. This sample has roughly 200,000 clones, with 70% to 90% found just once. Sequencing was performed on PBMCs or T cells enriched from blood (not recorded which). All receptors derive from a man aged 30-40 years who had recovered from COVID-19.

The rearrangement joins TRBV11-2 to TRBJ2-5, with a weak D call TRBD2 (6 bases). In germline, CDR1 is SGHAT, CDR2 FQNNGV. This CDR3 comprises 13 residues. Trimming stripped 5 bases from V and 3 bases from J, with 10 bases between. In DNA, the CDR3 is TGTGCCAGCAGCCAGGGACTCAAAGAGACCCAGTACTTC. Translating gives CASSQGLKETQYF.

The chain employs TRBV7-9 and TRBJ1-4, with a weak D call TRBD1 (5 bases). Per germline, CDR1 SEHNR and CDR2 FQNEAQ (reference sequence). Trimming pared 5 bases from V and 0 bases from J, leaving 10 bases between. CDR3 length equals 15 residues. CDR3 coding DNA: TGTGCCAGCAGCACCCCGGGGGCAACTAATGAAAAACTGTTTTTT. Its protein is CASSTPGATNEKLFF.

This chain joins TRBV5-1 and TRBJ1-2, with 8 bases matching TRBD1. The CDR3 has 15 amino acids. Germline V lookup: CDR1 SGHRS, CDR2 YFSETQ. Trimming removed 0 bases from V and 4 bases from J; junction bases left unmatched: 5. The CDR3 loop is CASSLGTGLSYGYTF. In nucleotides, the CDR3 is TGCGCCAGCAGCTTGGGGACAGGGTTGTCCTATGGCTACACCTTC.

This clone was detected once. V and J are TRBV30 and TRBJ1-2; perhaps TRBD1 as D (5 bases). The CDR3 consists of 12 residues. The germline V gene encodes CDR1 GTSNPN and CDR2 SVGIG (reference sequence). V dropped 4 bases and J dropped 6 bases, with 12 bases sitting between them. CDR3 DNA: TGTGCCTGGAACGCGCCAGGGAATGGCTACACCTTC. It yields the protein CAWNAPGNGYTF.

CDR3 nucleotides: TGTGCCATCAGAGTAAGCGGGAGCTCCTACAATGAGCAGTTCTTC. This gives the protein CAIRVSGSSYNEQFF. V gene TRBV10-3 combines with J gene TRBJ2-1; 8 bases are shared with TRBD2. The trim removed 6 bases at V and 0 bases at J, leaving 4 bases unmatched. This CDR3 spans 15 amino acids. CDR1 and CDR2 from the germline V gene are ENHRY and SYGVKD.